This T cell receptor (beta chain) was sequenced for a study of T cell responses to AZD1222 COVID-19 vaccine (dated by TCRdb to 2020 to 2023). Broadly, across the study: TCR sequencing covered more than 230 trial participants: 207 given two doses of AZD1222 and 26 given two doses of MenACWY control vaccine. Trial participants were enrolled into age subgroups of 18-55, 56-69 and 70-plus years, which contained approximately 150, 28 and 58 TCR-sequenced participants, respectively.

As concerns this clone: What antigen it recognizes has not been identified. It has no much larger one-base neighbor in the sample; base qualities were not kept.

Trimmed from V: 7 bases; trimmed from J: 0 bases; junction bases lacking a gene match: 2. CDR1 SNHLY and CDR2 FYNNEI were looked up in the germline V gene. The CDR3 spans 13 residues, from the cysteine through the phenylalanine. Only the CDR3 portion is preserved as DNA: 39 bases, with reading frame beginning at the first base. What the authors observed across the whole study: After two AZD1222 doses, both the breadth and the depth of spike-specific TCRs were significantly higher than at day 0 and than in MenACWY recipients. Epitopes outside the regions mutated in the B.1.351 and B.1.1.7 variants were reportedly recognized by nearly half of the unique spike-specific TCRs. Because no day 14 peak-response samples were available, repertoires were characterized only after the peak T cell response. Most participants were white British and females outnumbered males, and the authors suggested that clonal diversity may have been underestimated. The vaccine-associated CD4 TCRs covered the entire spike protein, and the dominant responses fell in regions 160-218 and 743-854. The 56-69-year group was small, and its depth increase did not reach significance, likely because of low power. Conclusions about previously exposed vaccinees are limited because only 6 or 7 AZD1222 recipients were SARS-CoV-2 seropositive at baseline.

The time point label corresponds to: about 28 days (+/-7) after the second vaccine dose. AZD1222 recipients whose second dose came at about 4 weeks and those whose second dose came at about 12 weeks were combined into one group, since spike-specific TCR depth and breadth did not differ between the two schedules. Samples from vaccinated people were obtained from the UK trials COV001 and COV002, which included a single-blind randomized controlled phase 2/3 trial of AZD1222 (ChAdOx1 nCoV-19) in healthy adults. Trial participant PBMC samples were collected at day 0 and day 28 after the second dose for TCRbeta chain sequencing. The CDR3 regions of human TCRbeta chains were analyzed by immunosequencing. The paper's data handling went like this. Repertoire TCRs were checked for matches against a reference library of SARS-CoV-2-specific TCRs that had been generated using the MIRA antigen-specificity platform. Breadth was defined as the fraction of unique TCRs that were SARS-CoV-2-associated. Depth was defined as the fraction of total T cells that were SARS-CoV-2-associated. Each spike-specific TCR was assigned to its reactive spike region and to a CD4 or CD8 class using the MIRA data. Log10-transformed breadth and depth values were compared by one-way ANOVA with Sidak's multiple comparisons tests. TCRdb provides this immuneACCESS table in a form limited to in-frame rearrangements. Some clones are lacking; in checked studies, under half of them reflect an unresolved V gene, and why the rest are absent is not known. V and J calls plus clone size are reproduced from that table; the DNA served to infer D and trimming. The sample table contains some 180,000 clones; only one count was recorded for around nine tenths of them. Roughly 2% of the sample lies in the top ten.

The material sequenced was peripheral blood, taken 28 days after the second AZD1222 dose. Recombination linked TRBV2 to TRBJ2-7, and 8 junctional nucleotides match TRBD1. The TCR sequence derives from an adult who received the AZD1222 COVID-19 vaccine. This receptor carries the CDR3 CASNRGSSYEQYF. The nucleotide sequence is given as TGTGCCAGCAACAGGGGGAGCTCCTACGAGCAGTACTTC.